The next 13 T cell receptor beta chains were all read from a single sample in a study of blood T cell repertoires in COVID-19. Sequencing used immunoSEQ multiplex PCR; TCRdb keeps in-frame clones, though not all of them. The sample lists about 140,000 clones; 76% were seen once. The sample consisted of peripheral blood. The receptors here all came from a woman of 80 years or more with active or convalescent COVID-19.

Only one count was recorded for this clone. The rearrangement joins TRBV4-2 to TRBJ1-1; tentatively, D is TRBD1 (5 bases). The ends were cut back, 0 bases at V and 11 bases at J, with 10 bases in the middle. The CDR3 has 12 residues. In germline, CDR1 is LGHNA, CDR2 YNFKEQ. The CDR3 is CASSQDAGEAFF. Written as DNA, the CDR3 is TGTGCCAGCAGCCAAGATGCGGGGGAGGCTTTCTTT.

V gene TRBV19 combines with J gene TRBJ2-3; the match to TRBD1 covers 7 bases. The junction had 6 bases not matched to a gene; V was cut back by 5 bases and J by 4 bases. The CDR3 spans 14 residues. Looked up from germline, CDR1 is LNHDA and CDR2 is SQIVND (reference sequence). The CDR3 bases are TGTGCCAGTAGTTCGACAGGGATCGCAGATACGCAGTATTTT. It translates to CASSSTGIADTQYF.

This clone was seen a handful of times. This chain links TRBV28 with TRBJ1-5; the D gene is possibly TRBD1 (5 bases). The CDR3 runs to 13 residues. Germline assignment: CDR1 MDHEN and CDR2 SYDVKM. The ends were cut back, 5 bases at V and 2 bases at J, with 7 bases in the middle. Written as DNA, the CDR3 is TGTGCCAGCAGTGACAGAGGCAATCAGCCCCAGCATTTT. Translation: CASSDRGNQPQHF.

CDR3 amino acids: CASSKQGWPDLNYGYTF. Written as DNA, the CDR3 is TGTGCCAGCAGCAAACAGGGGTGGCCCGACCTTAACTATGGCTACACCTTC. The V call is TRBV9, the J call TRBJ1-2; TRBD1 matches 7 bases. Germline V gives CDR1 SGDLS, CDR2 YYNGEE. The CDR3 loop spans 17 amino acids. V lost 4 bases to trimming and J lost 1 base; unmatched junction nucleotides: 13.

This clone was seen only once. The J gene is TRBJ1-5, the V gene TRBV30; 8 nucleotides align to TRBD1. J lost 7 bases, V lost 1 base, and 3 bases had no gene match. The CDR3 consists of 13 residues. Germline CDR1 is GTSNPN and CDR2 is SVGIG (reference sequence). The CDR3 sequence: CAWSETGVQPQHF. In DNA, the CDR3 is TGTGCCTGGAGTGAGACAGGGGTCCAGCCCCAGCATTTT.

The chain uses TRBV28 and TRBJ1-5, with D possibly matching TRBD1 (5 bases). Trimming left V 7 bases short and J 0 bases short, with 16 bases between. The CDR3 has 16 amino acids. The germline V gene has CDR1 MDHEN and CDR2 SYDVKM. CDR3 protein: CASILSMGLSNQPQHF. CDR3 coding DNA: TGTGCCAGCATCTTATCTATGGGGCTTAGCAATCAGCCCCAGCATTTT. The whole variable domain, remainder taken from reference TRBV28 and TRBJ1-5, is DVKVTQSSRYLVKRTGEKVFLECVQDMDHENMFWYRQDPGLGLRLIYFSYDVKMKEKGDIPEGYSVSREKKERFSLILESASTNQTSMYLCASILSMGLSNQPQHFGDGTRLSIL.

The chain combines TRBV2 with TRBJ1-3, with 10 bases that match TRBD1. The V and J ends lost 5 bases and 3 bases, in that order; junction bases with no gene match: 4. Germline CDR1 is SNHLY and CDR2 is FYNNEI. The CDR3 totals 15 residues. The CDR3 sequence is CASSSTGGGGNTIYF. As DNA, the CDR3 is TGTGCCAGCAGTTCGACAGGGGGCGGTGGAAACACCATATATTTT.

This clone appeared once. V usage is TRBV19 and J usage is TRBJ1-4; D is unresolved. V was clipped by 5 bases and J by 0 bases, with 10 bases between them. CDR3 length: 15 residues. Germline V gene lookup returns CDR1 LNHDA and CDR2 SQIVND (reference sequence). The CDR3, as DNA: TGTGCCAGTAGTTTAACTAGTGCAACTAATGAAAAACTGTTTTTT. Protein sequence: CASSLTSATNEKLFF.

The chain carries TRBV5-1 and TRBJ1-2; D is uncertain. Germline V gene lookup returns CDR1 SGHRS and CDR2 YFSETQ. The V end lost 0 bases, the J end lost 6 bases, and 9 bases lay between the germline ends. This CDR3 is 13 amino acids long. CDR3 region: CASSLAAGNGYTF. Here the CDR3 DNA reads TGCGCCAGCAGCTTGGCCGCGGGGAATGGCTACACCTTC.

The chain employs TRBV21-1 and TRBJ2-2; the DNA was not compared with TRBD2, the D call given in the table. TRBV21-1 constitutes a pseudogene. The CDR3 extends over 18 amino acids. The CDR3 spells CASSKLRRPRAGTGELFF. The CDR3 DNA sequence: TGTGCCAGCAGCAAACTAAGGCGGCCCAGGGCGGGGACCGGGGAGCTGTTTTTT.

DNA of the CDR3: TGCGCCAGCAGTCGAGGGGGACAATTCACAGATACGCAGTATTTT. Its protein is CASSRGGQFTDTQYF. The rearrangement uses TRBV5-1 and TRBJ2-3; D is perhaps TRBD1 (6 bases). V gave up 5 bases and J gave up 2 bases, with 15 bases separating them. The germline CDR1 and CDR2 sequences are SGHRS and YFSETQ. The CDR3 spans 15 residues.

The chain joins TRBV2 to TRBJ1-4; D ambiguous. Germline V gives CDR1 SNHLY, CDR2 FYNNEI. The CDR3 has 16 amino acids. Trimming shortened V by 4 bases and J by 1 base, and 13 bases separated the two germline ends. This CDR3 is CASSGRPSGTNEKLFF. DNA for the CDR3: TGTGCCAGCAGTGGGCGCCCCAGCGGAACTAATGAAAAACTGTTTTTT.

This clone was counted only a few times. The chain uses TRBV5-1 and TRBJ2-7, with 12 bases aligning to TRBD1. The CDR3 has 16 amino acids. Germline lookup yields CDR1 SGHRS and CDR2 YFSETQ. The V gene end was trimmed by 5 bases and the J gene end by 0 bases; junction bases not matched to a gene: 6. In nucleotides, the CDR3 is TGCGCCAGCAGTACCGGGACAGGGGGCCTCTCCTACGAGCAGTACTTC. Protein: CASSTGTGGLSYEQYF.